The clone carrying this T cell receptor (beta chain) was detected ten times or more. Its antigen is as yet unknown. Template material for amplifying TCR beta CDR3 regions consisted of RNA transcripts. TCR CDR3 underwent first-round RT-PCR with the HTBI primer set. TCRdb re-called the multiplex PCR reads with MiXCR, one entry per CDR3 protein. The sample gives 470,000 or so distinct CDR3 sequences, less than 25% of which show up once; 26% is in the top ten. The sample is drawn from a study of T cells in Graves' hyperthyroidism and ophthalmopathy. Study findings and constraints: Prediction of ophthalmopathy progression came a median around 6 months pre-onset.

This CDR3 region has 15 residues. Germline CDR1 LNHDA, CDR2 SQIVND (reference sequence). Between the trimmed V and J ends, which lost 7 bases and 1 base, there was a span of 16 bases. Criteria for exclusion of patients were uncontrolled infection, other autoimmune disease, pregnancy or lactation. PBMCs were sourced from approximately 10 ml fresh peripheral blood. This receptor was taken from a man between 18 and 29 years old with Graves' hyperthyroidism. Input material: blood. This chain joins TRBV19 and TRBJ1-1, with TRBD1 as a possible D gene (5 bases). CDR3 sequence (DNA): TGTGCCAGTACCCATTCGGCGGGGCGGAACACTGAAGCTTTCTTT. Translating gives CASTHSAGRNTEAFF.